This T cell receptor beta chain was identified in a study of spatial heterogeneity in lung cancer. Regarding time point: sample taken at primary tumor resection. Sequencing covered unsorted whole RNA taken from tumor, nontumor lung or frozen PBMC. The donor population consisted of approximately 79 patients with untreated, early-stage non-small cell lung cancer. Every molecule of TCR cDNA had its own unique molecular identifier. TCRdb processed the 5' RACE reads anew with MiXCR; each CDR3 protein has one entry. This table has fewer than 20,000 distinct CDR3 sequences, under 20% appearing once. The CDR3 extends over 15 amino acids. Per the germline V gene, CDR1 is MNHEY and CDR2 is SVGAGI. Trimming cost V 0 bases and J 5 bases; bases outside gene matches: 4.

The receptor's source is a male donor with early-stage non-small cell lung cancer. This chain joins TRBV6-5 and TRBJ2-1; TRBD2 aligns across 7 bases. The sequencing used PBMCs, collected at surgery. This CDR3 reads CASSYSGGVHNEQFF. The CDR3, as DNA: TGTGCCAGCAGTTACTCGGGGGGGGTCCACAATGAGCAGTTCTTC.